The rows below give T cell receptor beta chains drawn from one sample of a study of metastatic and nonmetastatic thyroid tumors. TCRdb reassembled clones from the PCR reads with MiXCR. This sample has 20,000 to 25,000 clones; around a fifth occur once, and the top ten carry about 12%. Sequencing was carried out using tumor tissue. The receptors derive from a female donor with papillary thyroid cancer or a benign thyroid nodule (not recorded which). Some clones in this sample may be carry-over from other donors' samples. Both conserved end residues are part of each CDR3. A D gene is named only where the DNA matches it firmly. The listing skips clone size in some rows; elsewhere it reads once, few, many or a size class.

V gene: TRBV19
clone size: NA
D gene: NA
J gene: TRBJ1-1
CDR3 DNA: TGTGCCAGTAGTATACAACCTGGAGGGAGTACTGAAGCTTTCTTT
CDR3 protein: CASSIQPGGSTEAFF

V gene: TRBV11-3
clone size: NA
D gene: TRBD2
J gene: TRBJ2-1
CDR3 DNA: TGTGCCAGCAGCTTAGCGGGAGGGATTAATGAGCAGTTCTTC
CDR3 protein: CASSLAGGINEQFF

V gene: TRBV6-2/TRBV6-3
clone size: NA
D gene: NA
J gene: TRBJ2-2
CDR3 DNA: TGTGCCAGCAGAAACTCCGGGGAGCTGTTTTTT
CDR3 protein: CASRNSGELFF

V gene: TRBV5-1
clone size: large
D gene: NA
J gene: TRBJ2-7
CDR3 DNA: TGCGCCAGCAGCTTGGCGGATGAGCAGTACTTC
CDR3 protein: CASSLADEQYF

V gene: TRBV15
clone size: NA
D gene: NA
J gene: TRBJ1-2
CDR3 DNA: TGTGCCACCAGCAGAGATCTAAGCCCGGATGGGATCTATGGCTACACCTTC
CDR3 protein: CATSRDLSPDGIYGYTF

V gene: TRBV20-1
clone size: NA
D gene: TRBD2
J gene: TRBJ2-7
CDR3 DNA: TGCAGTGCTAGTAGGGCGGCTATCGGGAGGTACGAGCAGTACTTC
CDR3 protein: CSASRAAIGRYEQYF

V gene: TRBV30
clone size: NA
D gene: TRBD2
J gene: TRBJ2-2
CDR3 DNA: TGTGCCTGGACCCTCTGGTGTACTAGCGGGAGTAGGGGGGAGCTGTTTTTT
CDR3 protein: CAWTLWCTSGSRGELFF

V gene: TRBV4-1
clone size: medium-sized
D gene: TRBD2
J gene: TRBJ2-4
CDR3 DNA: TGCGCCAGCAGCCCACCGGGAGGCCTAGCCAAAAACATTCAGTACTTC
CDR3 protein: CASSPPGGLAKNIQYF

V gene: TRBV15
clone size: few
D gene: NA
J gene: TRBJ2-7
CDR3 DNA: TGTGCCACCAGCAGCAGTACAGCGAGGGGCTCCTACGAGCAGTACTTC
CDR3 protein: CATSSSTARGSYEQYF

V gene: TRBV3-1
clone size: many
D gene: TRBD1
J gene: TRBJ1-1
CDR3 DNA: TGTGCCAGCAGCCAAGCGCGGAGGGGGCCTTTCTTT
CDR3 protein: CASSQARRGPFF

V gene: TRBV20-1
clone size: many
D gene: TRBD2
J gene: TRBJ2-5
CDR3 DNA: TGCAGTGCTAGCAGACTAGCGGGCAACCAAGAGACCCAGTACTTC
CDR3 protein: CSASRLAGNQETQYF

V gene: TRBV20-1
clone size: NA
D gene: TRBD1
J gene: TRBJ2-7
CDR3 DNA: TGCAGTGCTAGAGACCTGGACAGGTCCCACGAGCAGTACTTC
CDR3 protein: CSARDLDRSHEQYF

V gene: TRBV11-1
clone size: NA
D gene: TRBD2
J gene: TRBJ2-3
CDR3 DNA: TGTGCCAGCAGCCCAGGGACTAGCGGGAGAAGGGGCACAGATACGCAGTATTTT
CDR3 protein: CASSPGTSGRRGTDTQYF

V gene: TRBV6-1
clone size: many
D gene: NA
J gene: TRBJ2-7
CDR3 DNA: TGTGCCAGCAGTGAACCAGGACGGCCGAGCTCCTACGAGCAGTACTTC
CDR3 protein: CASSEPGRPSSYEQYF

V gene: TRBV30
clone size: NA
D gene: NA
J gene: TRBJ1-1
CDR3 DNA: TGTGCCTGGAGTGTACTGACAGTAGAAGCTTTCTTT
CDR3 protein: CAWSVLTVEAFF

V gene: TRBV16
clone size: many
D gene: NA
J gene: TRBJ1-5
CDR3 DNA: TGTGCCAGCAGCGATTCGGGTATTAGCAATCAGCCCCAGCATTTT
CDR3 protein: CASSDSGISNQPQHF

V gene: TRBV20-1
clone size: once
D gene: NA
J gene: TRBJ2-4
CDR3 DNA: TGCAGTGTTTTTTACGAGGGCAACATTCAGTACTTC
CDR3 protein: CSVFYEGNIQYF

V gene: TRBV12-3/TRBV12-4
clone size: many
D gene: NA
J gene: TRBJ2-1
CDR3 DNA: TGTGCCAGCAGAGCACCGGGGTCCTACAATGAGCAGTTCTTC
CDR3 protein: CASRAPGSYNEQFF

V gene: TRBV20-1
clone size: few
D gene: TRBD1
J gene: TRBJ2-7
CDR3 DNA: TGCAGTGCTTCCGGGACAGGGGCCTATAAATACGAGCAGTACTTC
CDR3 protein: CSASGTGAYKYEQYF

V gene: TRBV11-3
clone size: few
D gene: NA
J gene: TRBJ1-6
CDR3 DNA: TGTGCCAGCAGCTTAGGGGGGAGTAATTCACCCCTCCACTTT
CDR3 protein: CASSLGGSNSPLHF

V gene: TRBV19
clone size: few
D gene: NA
J gene: TRBJ2-1
CDR3 DNA: TGTGCCAGTAGTTCCGCGGGACCGTCCTACAATGAGCAGTTCTTC
CDR3 protein: CASSSAGPSYNEQFF